This T cell receptor beta chain was recovered during a study of metastatic and nonmetastatic thyroid tumors. MiXCR was used by TCRdb to re-call the PCR reads. The sample contains about 11,000 clones, around 40% of which appear only once. Before thyroid surgery, none of the patients had received any treatment. Germline V gene sequence: CDR1 SGHAT, CDR2 FQNNGV. The CDR3 contains 12 residues. V lost 5 bases, J lost 7 bases, and 4 bases stayed unmatched. Input material: tumor tissue. The chain links TRBV11-2 to TRBJ1-2, with TRBD1 matching 7 bases. The TCR sequence derives from a female donor with papillary thyroid cancer or a benign thyroid nodule (not recorded which). Some clones in this sample may be carry-over from other donors' samples. The CDR3, as DNA: TGTGCCAGCAGCAACCAGGGGGGTGGCTACACCTTC. Translated: CASSNQGGGYTF.